This TCR beta chain was profiled in a study of blood T cell repertoires in COVID-19. Unmatched junction bases numbered 7, after V lost 0 bases and J lost 8 bases. The CDR3 length is 15 residues. The V gene's germline CDR1 is SGHTA and CDR2 FQGTGA. Repertoires were generated with immunoSEQ multiplex PCR, while TCRdb's copy carries only in-frame clones and drops some. The table records about 140,000 clones, about 82% of them present only once. The sample holds a few counts of this clone. Sequenced: peripheral blood. The sequence was obtained from a man in his fifties with acute or convalescent COVID-19. The rearrangement links TRBV7-3 to TRBJ2-1; 7 bases line up with TRBD2. The CDR3 sequence is CASSLTGGREDEQFF. For the CDR3, the DNA is TGTGCCAGCAGCTTAACGGGCGGGAGAGAGGATGAGCAGTTCTTC.